This TCR beta chain was documented in a study of lung T cells in sarcoidosis with Löfgren's syndrome. The germline V gene has CDR1 LGHNA and CDR2 YNFKEQ. The CDR3 loop spans 13 amino acids. This clonotype was seen repeatedly, ten times or more. One end of the junction does not line up with germline, which may come from a read error. TCRdb recomputed calls from the reads with MiXCR, one row per CDR3 protein. The sample lists more than 8,500 distinct CDR3 sequences, around 20% seen once, with roughly 7% in the top ten. The specimen sequenced was CD4+ T cells from bronchoalveolar lavage. This TCR derives from a human donor with sarcoidosis (Löfgren's syndrome or another form), or a control subject (not recorded which). The chain uses TRBV4-2 and TRBJ2-1; no firm D call. Here the CDR3 DNA reads TGTGCCAGCAGCCAAGAAGGCGAGCGACCACTAACTTTC. Translated: CASSQEGERPLTF.